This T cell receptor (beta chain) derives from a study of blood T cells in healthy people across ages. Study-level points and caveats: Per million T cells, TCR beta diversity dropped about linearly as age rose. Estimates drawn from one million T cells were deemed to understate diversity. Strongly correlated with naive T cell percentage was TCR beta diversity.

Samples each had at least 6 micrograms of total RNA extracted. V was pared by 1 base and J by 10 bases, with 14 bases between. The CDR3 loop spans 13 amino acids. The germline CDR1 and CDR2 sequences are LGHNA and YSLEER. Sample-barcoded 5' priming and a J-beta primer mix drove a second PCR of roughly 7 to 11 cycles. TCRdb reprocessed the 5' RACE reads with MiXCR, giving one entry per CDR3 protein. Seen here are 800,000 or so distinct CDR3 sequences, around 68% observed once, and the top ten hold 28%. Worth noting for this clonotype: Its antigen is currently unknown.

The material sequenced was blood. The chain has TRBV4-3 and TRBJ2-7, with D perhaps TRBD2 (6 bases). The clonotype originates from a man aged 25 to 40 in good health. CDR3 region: CASSQGRGEAQYF. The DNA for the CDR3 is TGCGCCAGCAGCCAAGGACGAGGGGAGGCCCAGTACTTC.